These 29 T cell receptor beta chains share one sample of origin, sequenced in a study of Ad26.COV2.S vaccination and SARS-CoV-2 variants (TCRdb year 2021). The library came from the immunoSEQ multiplex PCR assay. The source is immuneACCESS, and TCRdb retained only in-frame sequences with V and J called. Part of the clones is not carried over; for the studies checked, unresolved V genes explain less than half of this, and the remainder is unexplained. This sample has roughly 250,000 clones in its table, and around nine tenths of those were observed once. The ten largest make up 2.9% of the sample. According to the study, the label for this sample's treatment or condition signals: some 19 received Ad26.COV2.S at low or high dose, single or two shots; about 5 received placebo; per-sample allocation not given. For vaccine and placebo recipients, the sequenced repertoires came from samples collected on day 63 after the first injection.

The starting material was peripheral blood, obtained in a trial of Ad26.COV2.S vaccine versus placebo. The origin of the receptors is a person between 18 and 65 years old who received the Ad26.COV2.S COVID-19 vaccine or a placebo.

The chain uses TRBV5-1 and TRBJ2-5; 7 bases agree with TRBD1. The CDR3 is made up of 16 amino acids. V dropped 4 bases and J dropped 1; count of bases not matched to a gene: 10. Germline CDR1 reads SGHRS; CDR2 reads YFSETQ. CDR3 loop: CASSIPTGTVQETQYF. The DNA for the CDR3 is TGCGCCAGCAGCATACCGACCGGGACAGTCCAAGAGACCCAGTACTTC.

The chain recombines TRBV30 with TRBJ1-1; 11 positions match TRBD1. Per the germline V gene, CDR1 is GTSNPN and CDR2 is SVGIG (reference sequence). This CDR3 region has 15 residues. The trim removed 2 bases at V and 5 bases at J, leaving 7 bases unmatched. The CDR3, as DNA: TGTGCCTGGAGTACAGGACAGGGGGCGCGGACTGAAGCTTTCTTT. It yields the protein CAWSTGQGARTEAFF. The entire variable domain, with the rest obtained from reference TRBV30 and TRBJ1-1, is as follows: SQTIHQWPATLVQPVGSPLSLECTVEGTSNPNLYWYRQAAGRGLQLLFYSVGIGQISSEVPQNLSASRPQDRQFILSSKKLLLSDSGFYLCAWSTGQGARTEAFFGQGTRLTVV.

The rearrangement links TRBV5-4 to TRBJ1-4; TRBD1 might be the D (6 bases). The V end lost 1 base, the J end lost 4 bases, and 8 bases lay between the germline ends. CDR1 SGHNT and CDR2 YYREEE come from the germline V gene (reference sequence). This CDR3 region has 14 residues. CDR3 nucleotides: TGTGCCAGCAGCTTGTGGACAGTTAATGAAAAACTGTTTTTT. Amino acid sequence: CASSLWTVNEKLFF.

The V gene is TRBV7-9, the J gene TRBJ1-1; no reliable D call. V shed 3 bases and J shed 1 base, with 9 bases lying between them. Per germline, CDR1 SEHNR and CDR2 FQNEAQ (reference sequence). This CDR3 is 14 amino acids long. The CDR3 region is CASSFLYRNTEAFF. In DNA, the CDR3 is TGTGCCAGCAGCTTTCTTTACCGGAACACTGAAGCTTTCTTT.

This chain uses TRBV3-1 (or the pseudogene TRBV3-2) with TRBJ2-1; TRBD2 agrees at 11 bases. CDR1 LGHDT and CDR2 YNNKEL come from the germline V gene (reference sequence). V shed 3 bases, J shed 2 bases, and the junction held 6 bases outside the gene matches. This CDR3 has 17 residues. The CDR3 sequence is CASSQDLAGGPYNEQFF. As DNA, the CDR3 is TGTGCCAGCAGCCAGGATCTAGCGGGGGGACCCTACAATGAGCAGTTCTTC.

This clone has more than one count but fewer than ten. The chain is built from TRBV7-3 and TRBJ1-2; D is unclear. With 3 bases removed from V and 8 bases from J, the gap between germline ends came to 13 bases. Germline V gene data show CDR1 as SGHTA and CDR2 as FQGTGA. The CDR3 is made up of 13 amino acids. Written as DNA, the CDR3 is TGTGCCAGCAGCTTGAACGGCGGTACCGGCTACACCTTC. Its translation: CASSLNGGTGYTF.

The chain recombines TRBV6-5 with TRBJ1-5; D remains ambiguous. Germline-derived CDR1 and CDR2 are MNHEY and SVGAGI. The CDR3 loop spans 15 amino acids. Trimming removed 6 bases from V and 1 base from J, with 13 bases in between. In DNA, the CDR3 is TGTGCCAGCAGCTTGACCGGGAGAAGCAATCAGCCCCAGCATTTT. Translated: CASSLTGRSNQPQHF.

This sequence joins TRBV3-1 (or the pseudogene TRBV3-2) and TRBJ2-5; D is undetermined. CDR1 LGHDT and CDR2 YNNKEL come from the germline V gene (reference sequence). The V end lost 2 bases, the J end lost 6 bases, and 19 bases lay between the germline ends. The CDR3 covers 16 residues. CDR3 residues: CASSQSLTGSGKTQYF. DNA for the CDR3: TGTGCCAGCAGCCAATCCTTAACCGGTTCTGGGAAGACCCAGTACTTC.

Turning to this clone: One end of the junction does not line up with germline, which may come from a read error. The chain combines TRBV7-7 with TRBJ2-5; TRBD2 matches 12 bases. The CDR3 covers 16 residues. Germline assignment: CDR1 SSHAT and CDR2 FNYEAQ (reference sequence). The CDR3 is CASSLGLAGWQETQYF. Here the CDR3 DNA reads TGTGCTAGCAGCCTTGGACTAGCGGGGTGGCAAGAGACCCAGTACTTC.

The chain uses TRBV18 and TRBJ2-7; TRBD2 is a possible D gene (6 bases). The CDR3 totals 13 residues. In germline, CDR1 is KGHSH, CDR2 LQKENI. Trimming shortened V by 3 bases and J by 3 bases, and 9 bases separated the two germline ends. This CDR3 is CASSPGTDYEQYF. CDR3 sequence (DNA): TGTGCCAGCTCACCCGGGACTGACTACGAGCAGTACTTC.

As regards this clone: One junction end disagrees with the germline gene, perhaps due to a read error. The chain has TRBV6-1 and TRBJ2-7, with a weak D call TRBD2 (5 bases). This CDR3 region has 12 residues. CDR1 and CDR2 (germline): MNHNS, SASEGT. In DNA, the CDR3 is TGTGCCAGCAGTGAAGCGTCGGGTCCCCGGGGTTTC. Translated: CASSEASGPRGF.

The chain employs TRBV24-1 and TRBJ2-1; TRBD2 matches 7 bases. Germline CDR1 is KGHDR and CDR2 is SFDVKD. The CDR3 is 16 residues long. The V gene end was trimmed by 5 bases and the J gene end by 3 bases; junction bases not matched to a gene: 9. The CDR3 DNA is TGTGCCACCAGTGCTCAGCGGGGAGGGGACTACAATGAGCAGTTCTTC. It codes for CATSAQRGGDYNEQFF.

V usage is TRBV7-8 and J usage is TRBJ1-5, with D tentatively TRBD1 (6 bases). CDR1 SGHVS and CDR2 FQNEAQ come from the germline V gene. The V end lost 5 bases, the J end lost 4 bases, and 15 bases lay between the germline ends. The CDR3 consists of 15 residues. The CDR3 DNA is TGTGCCAGCAGCCAGCAAAGGACAGTAAATCAGCCCCAGCATTTT. This sequence encodes CASSQQRTVNQPQHF.

This clone appeared a single time. The chain carries TRBV3-1 (or the pseudogene TRBV3-2) and TRBJ2-2, with D perhaps matching TRBD2 (6 bases). The V and J ends lost 1 base and 0 bases respectively, with 12 bases between them. Germline-derived CDR1 and CDR2 are LGHDT and YNNKEL (reference sequence). This CDR3 region has 17 residues. The CDR3: CASSQVSSGTNTGELFF. The CDR3 bases are TGTGCCAGCAGCCAAGTGAGTAGCGGAACGAACACCGGGGAGCTGTTTTTT.

The chain recombines TRBV15 with TRBJ2-7; D could derive from TRBD1 or TRBD2 (5 bases each). The CDR3 sequence is 16 residues long. Germline lookup yields CDR1 LNHNV and CDR2 YYDKDF (reference sequence). V was cut by 5 bases and J by 6 bases, with 23 bases left in between. CDR3 residues: CATSQRGSGRRGEQYF. CDR3 in DNA: TGTGCCACCAGCCAGAGGGGATCCGGGCGGAGAGGCGAGCAGTACTTC.

V gene TRBV29-1 combines with J gene TRBJ1-2; TRBD1 matches at 10 bases. Germline values: CDR1 SQVTM, CDR2 ANQGSEA. V dropped 7 bases and J dropped 6; count of bases not matched to a gene: 14. CDR3 size: 15 residues. CDR3 loop: CSAVYGTGVDDGYTF. Here the CDR3 DNA reads TGCAGCGCTGTTTACGGGACAGGGGTTGACGATGGCTACACCTTC.

The chain combines TRBV19 with TRBJ1-3, with TRBD1 identical over 7 bases. Per the germline V gene, CDR1 is LNHDA and CDR2 is SQIVND (reference sequence). This CDR3 spans 13 amino acids. Trimming took 11 bases from V and 0 from J; bases not matched to a gene: 4. CDR3 residues: CASGTVSGNTIYF. CDR3 in DNA: TGTGCCTCAGGGACAGTCTCTGGAAACACCATATATTTT.

This chain connects TRBV5-1 to TRBJ2-3, with D tentatively TRBD1 or TRBD2 (5 bases each). CDR3 length equals 15 residues. Between the trimmed V and J ends, which lost 4 bases and 2 bases, there was a span of 14 bases. Looked up from germline, CDR1 is SGHRS and CDR2 is YFSETQ. CDR3 sequence reads: CASSPGAMPTDTQYF. The CDR3 bases are TGCGCCAGCAGCCCCGGGGCGATGCCCACAGATACGCAGTATTTT.

The table lists this clone with a count of one. V gene TRBV2 combines with J gene TRBJ2-7; perhaps TRBD1 as D (5 bases). The CDR3 is 13 amino acids. Deletions cut 3 bases from V and 3 bases from J, with 9 bases between. The germline V gene has CDR1 SNHLY and CDR2 FYNNEI. The CDR3 nucleotides are TGTGCCAGCAGTGACAGGGCCCTCTACGAGCAGTACTTC. It translates to CASSDRALYEQYF.

V is TRBV18 and J is TRBJ2-7; 10 positions match TRBD2. The CDR3 extends over 13 amino acids. Germline loops: CDR1 KGHSH, CDR2 LQKENI. The V segment lost 4 bases and the J segment 6 bases; nucleotides outside the gene matches: 3. CDR3 protein: CASSRLAGVEQYV. DNA for the CDR3: TGTGCCAGCTCACGGCTAGCGGGAGTCGAGCAGTACGTC.

This sequence joins TRBV18 and TRBJ2-5, with unresolved D. This CDR3 contains 13 residues. Germline lookup yields CDR1 KGHSH and CDR2 LQKENI. V was shortened by 2 bases and J by 5 bases, with 9 bases between the two germline ends. The CDR3 sequence is CASSPGKVETQYF. The CDR3 DNA reads as TGTGCCAGCTCACCAGGGAAGGTGGAGACCCAGTACTTC.

This clone occurred once. The chain combines TRBV25-1 with TRBJ2-6; 7 bases are shared with TRBD1. Germline V lookup: CDR1 MGHDK, CDR2 SYGVNS. The CDR3 extends over 17 amino acids. The V and J ends lost 4 bases and 1 base, in that order; junction bases with no gene match: 7. The CDR3 DNA sequence: TGTGCCAGCAGTGCCAGGACAGGCTTTTCTGGGGCCAACGTCCTGACTTTC. Translating it yields CASSARTGFSGANVLTF.

The gene calls are TRBV10-1 and TRBJ2-7, with 10 bases that match TRBD2. The CDR3 covers 17 residues. With 11 bases clipped from V and 6 bases from J, the junction kept 22 bases outside the gene matches. CDR1 is WNHNN and CDR2 is SYGVQD in the germline V gene (reference sequence). CDR3 coding DNA: TGCGCCGCCCCAGACGGAATAGCGGGAGGACGAATCTCCGAGCAGTACGTC. Amino acid sequence: CAAPDGIAGGRISEQYV.

The V gene is TRBV5-4, the J gene TRBJ2-1, with 7 nucleotides matching TRBD2. There are 15 residues in the CDR3. CDR1 is SGHNT and CDR2 is YYREEE in the germline V gene (reference sequence). J gave up 7 bases and V 1 base, and 8 bases lay outside the gene matches. This CDR3 reads CASSLKGTKINEQFF. As DNA, the CDR3 is TGTGCCAGCAGCTTGAAAGGGACTAAGATAAATGAGCAGTTCTTC.

The CDR3 region is CASSKGRRGHTGELFF. The CDR3 nucleotides are TGTGCCAGCAGCAAAGGTCGACGGGGACACACCGGGGAGCTGTTTTTT. The rearrangement uses TRBV21-1 and TRBJ2-2. TRBV21-1 is a pseudogene locus. This CDR3 is built from 16 residues.

The J gene is TRBJ2-7, the V gene TRBV14; a possible D gene is TRBD2 (5 bases). CDR1 is SGHDN and CDR2 is FVKESK in the germline V gene. The length of the CDR3 is 14 residues. Trimming stripped 4 bases from V and 4 bases from J, with 14 bases between. CDR3 nucleotides: TGTGCCAGCAGCCCCCTGGGAGCGGAATACGAGCAGTACGTC. Translation gives CASSPLGAEYEQYV.

The rearrangement joins TRBV6-6 to TRBJ2-1, with TRBD2 matching over 10 bases. Germline loops: CDR1 MNHNY, CDR2 SVGAGI (reference sequence). Losses at the gene ends were 5 bases for V and 1 base for J; bases not matched to a gene: 8. The CDR3 runs 17 residues. CDR3 in amino acids: CASSPNLLAGSYNEQFF. In DNA, the CDR3 is TGTGCCAGCAGTCCCAATTTACTAGCGGGATCCTACAATGAGCAGTTCTTC.

V and J are TRBV27 and TRBJ1-5, with D unresolved. Germline V gene sequence: CDR1 MNHEY, CDR2 SMNVEV (reference sequence). CDR3 size: 14 residues. V was shortened by 2 bases and J by 5 bases, with 10 bases between the two germline ends. This CDR3 reads CASSLRPRDQPQHF. CDR3 DNA sequence: TGTGCCAGCAGTTTAAGGCCTCGAGATCAGCCCCAGCATTTT.

The chain has TRBV11-2 and TRBJ2-1; D is possibly TRBD2 (6 bases). The CDR3 extends over 14 amino acids. V lost 1 base and J lost 3, with 7 bases in between. The V gene's germline CDR1 is SGHAT and CDR2 FQNNGV. The CDR3 nucleotides read TGTGCCAGCAGCTTAGCGGGGGACTACAATGAGCAGTTCTTC. Encoded protein: CASSLAGDYNEQFF.